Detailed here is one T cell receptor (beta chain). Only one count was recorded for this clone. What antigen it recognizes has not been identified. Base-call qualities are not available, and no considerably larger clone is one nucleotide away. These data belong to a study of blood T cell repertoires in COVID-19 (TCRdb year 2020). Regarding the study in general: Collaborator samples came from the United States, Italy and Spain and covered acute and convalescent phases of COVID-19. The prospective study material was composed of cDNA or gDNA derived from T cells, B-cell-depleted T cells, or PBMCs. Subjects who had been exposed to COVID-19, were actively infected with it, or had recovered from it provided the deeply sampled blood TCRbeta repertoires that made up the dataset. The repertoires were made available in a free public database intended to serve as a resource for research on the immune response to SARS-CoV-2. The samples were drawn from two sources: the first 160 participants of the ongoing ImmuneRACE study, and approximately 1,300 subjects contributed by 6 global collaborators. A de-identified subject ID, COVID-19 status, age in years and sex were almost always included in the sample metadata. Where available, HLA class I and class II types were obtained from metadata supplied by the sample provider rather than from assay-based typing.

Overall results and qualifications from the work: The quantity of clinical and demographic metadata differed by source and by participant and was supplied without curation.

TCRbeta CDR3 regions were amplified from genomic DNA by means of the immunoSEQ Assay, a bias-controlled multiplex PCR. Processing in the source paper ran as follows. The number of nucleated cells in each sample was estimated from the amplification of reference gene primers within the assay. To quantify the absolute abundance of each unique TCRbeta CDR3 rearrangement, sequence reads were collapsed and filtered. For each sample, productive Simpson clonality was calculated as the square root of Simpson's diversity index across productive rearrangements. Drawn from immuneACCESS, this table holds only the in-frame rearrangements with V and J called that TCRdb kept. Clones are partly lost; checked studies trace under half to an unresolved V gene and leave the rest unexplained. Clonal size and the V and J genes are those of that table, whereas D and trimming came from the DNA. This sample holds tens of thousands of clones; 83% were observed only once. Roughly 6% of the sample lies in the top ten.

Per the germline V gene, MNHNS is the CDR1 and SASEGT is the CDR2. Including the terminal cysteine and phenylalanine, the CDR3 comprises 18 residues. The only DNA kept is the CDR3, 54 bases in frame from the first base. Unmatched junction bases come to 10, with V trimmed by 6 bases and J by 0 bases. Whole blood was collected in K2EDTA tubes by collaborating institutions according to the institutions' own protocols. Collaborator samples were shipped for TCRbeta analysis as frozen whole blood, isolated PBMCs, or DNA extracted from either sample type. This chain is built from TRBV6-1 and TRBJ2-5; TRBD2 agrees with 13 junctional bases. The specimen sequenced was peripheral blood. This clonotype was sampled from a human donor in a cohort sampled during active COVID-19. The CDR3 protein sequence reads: CASRERLAGGGYQETQYF. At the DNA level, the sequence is TGTGCCAGCAGAGAAAGACTAGCGGGGGGAGGGTACCAAGAGACCCAGTACTTC.